This T cell receptor beta chain was captured by sequencing in a study of cytomegalovirus exposure and HLA in healthy donors. Study results and caveats: The authors enumerated under 200 TCR beta chains as linked to cytomegalovirus.

Germline V lookup: CDR1 SEHNR, CDR2 FQNEAQ (reference sequence). Trimming took off 1 base at V and 2 bases at J, with 7 bases between the two ends. The CDR3 consists of 14 residues. The PCR employed 60 Vbeta primers together with 13 Jbeta primers. Generated by immunoSEQ multiplex PCR, the TCRdb table keeps only in-frame clones and is missing some. The sample holds 70,000 to 90,000 clones; about 77% are singletons and the top ten take roughly 4.2%. With regard to this clone: Its antigen is as yet unknown.

Sequenced sample: PBMCs. This chain links TRBV7-9 with TRBJ2-3; TRBD2 is a possible D gene (5 bases). This TCR came from a man aged 60 to 75 in good health and CMV-seronegative. The CDR3 is CASSLGLFTDTQYF. Written as DNA, the CDR3 is TGTGCCAGCAGCTTAGGACTATTCACAGATACGCAGTATTTT.